A selection of T cell receptor beta chains follows, all from one sample in a study of siplizumab effects on memory and regulatory T cells. Sequencing used immunoSEQ multiplex PCR; TCRdb keeps in-frame clones, though not all of them. The sample gives tens of thousands of clones, about 92% of which show up once; about two fifths is in the top ten. The sequencing input was CD8+ T cells sorted from blood. The receptors come from a human donor in good health. Both conserved end residues are part of each CDR3. Each record gives: CDR3 length, V gene, clone size, D gene, J gene, CDR3 DNA, CDR3 protein. D genes are given only for firm matches. Not all rows give a size; the values are once, few, many and, for expanded clones, a class.

>13|TRBV5-1|-|TRBD1|TRBJ1-1
TGCGCCAGCATTGGGGAGGACAGGGGGTTAGCTTTCTTT
CASIGEDRGLAFF
>12|TRBV28|-|-|TRBJ2-1
TGTGCCAGCAGGGCAGGGTACAATGAGCAGTTCTTC
CASRAGYNEQFF
>13|TRBV19|-|-|TRBJ1-1
TGTGCCAGTAGGGGACTCTTGAACACTGAAGCTTTCTTT
CASRGLLNTEAFF
>14|TRBV9|-|-|TRBJ2-3
TGTGCCAGCAGTTATAGCGGTAGCACAGATACGCAGTATTTT
CASSYSGSTDTQYF
>12|TRBV5-1|-|-|TRBJ2-5
TGCGCCAGCAGTGCGGAGGTGGAGACCCAGTACTTC
CASSAEVETQYF
>12|TRBV29-1|once|-|TRBJ2-7
TGCAGCGTTGAAGAGGGAATCGGCGAGCAGTACTTC
CSVEEGIGEQYF
>15|TRBV5-1|-|TRBD1|TRBJ2-1
TGCGCCAGCAGACCAGGACAGGCGAATTACAATGAGCAGTTCTTC
CASRPGQANYNEQFF
>14|TRBV27|-|-|TRBJ2-2
TGTGCCAGCAGCGCCGGGACAAACACCGGGGAGCTGTTTTTT
CASSAGTNTGELFF
>14|TRBV6-4|once|-|TRBJ2-7
TGTGCCAGCAGAGACTCATTTGTATTGGGCGAGCAGTACTTC
CASRDSFVLGEQYF
>15|TRBV10-2|-|-|TRBJ2-1
TGCGCCAGCAGTGAGGGTACGGTCACCTACAATGAGCAGTTCTTC
CASSEGTVTYNEQFF
>15|TRBV19|-|TRBD1|TRBJ2-7
TGTGCCAGTAGTGCCGCGACAGGGTCAACCTACGAGCAGTACTTC
CASSAATGSTYEQYF
>13|TRBV7-9|once|-|TRBJ2-3
TGTGCCAGCAGCACCGGACCCACAGATACGCAGTATTTT
CASSTGPTDTQYF
>15|TRBV5-1|-|TRBD1|TRBJ2-2
TGCGCCAGCAGCTCCGACAGGGGCAGAAGCGGGGAGCTGTTTTTT
CASSSDRGRSGELFF
>15|TRBV4-1|-|-|TRBJ1-2
TGCGCCAGCAGCCCTTGGGGGGGATCGGACTATGGCTACACCTTC
CASSPWGGSDYGYTF
>13|TRBV5-6|-|-|TRBJ2-5
TGTGCCAGCAGCGTGACGGGTGGAGAGACCCAGTACTTC
CASSVTGGETQYF
>13|TRBV5-1|-|-|TRBJ2-1
TGCGCCAGCAGCTTGGTGTTGGGAAATGAGCAGTTCTTC
CASSLVLGNEQFF
>15|TRBV12-1|-|-|TRBJ1-1
TGTGCCAGCAGCCTACCCGCTCAGGGGAGAACTGAAGCTTTCTTT
CASSLPAQGRTEAFF
>16|TRBV5-6|once|TRBD1|TRBJ2-7
TGTGCCAGCAGTCGGACTCGACAGGGGGCATCCTACGAGCAGTACTTC
CASSRTRQGASYEQYF
>13|TRBV4-1|-|-|TRBJ2-7
TGCGCCAGCAGCCAAGAGGTTACCTACGAGCAGTACTTC
CASSQEVTYEQYF
>13|TRBV6-5|-|-|TRBJ2-1
TGTGCCAGCAGTTACTCGAATATCCGTGAGCAGTTCTTC
CASSYSNIREQFF
>14|TRBV30|-|-|TRBJ2-5
TGTGCCTGGAGTGTTAGACTTTTCGAAGAGACCCAGTACTTC
CAWSVRLFEETQYF
>13|TRBV6-6|-|-|TRBJ1-1
TGTGCCAGCAGAACGTGGGGTTTCACTGAAGCTTTCTTT
CASRTWGFTEAFF
>16|TRBV27|-|TRBD2|TRBJ2-3
TGTGCCAGCAGTCCGCTGGGGGAGGGCGGCACAGATACGCAGTATTTT
CASSPLGEGGTDTQYF
>12|TRBV28|-|-|TRBJ2-7
TGTGCCAGCAGAACTCCGTCCTACGAGCAGTACTTC
CASRTPSYEQYF
>18|TRBV5-1|-|TRBD1|TRBJ1-2
TGCGCCAGCAGCTTGGAAGGGTTTGCGGACAGGGGAGACTATGGCTACACCTTC
CASSLEGFADRGDYGYTF
>15|TRBV4-1|-|TRBD1|TRBJ2-3
TGCGCCAGCAGCCAAGAGACAGGGGGCACAGATACGCAGTATTTT
CASSQETGGTDTQYF
>15|TRBV6-5|-|-|TRBJ1-2
TGTGCCAGCGGGTTCAAGGGTATGGGTCCGGATGGCTACACCTTC
CASGFKGMGPDGYTF
>13|TRBV29-1|-|-|TRBJ2-2
TGCAGCGTTGGTGTCTCGAACACCGGGGAGCTGTTTTTT
CSVGVSNTGELFF
>14|TRBV5-1|-|-|TRBJ1-2
TGCGCCAGCAGCTTAAGTCAGATGAGCTATGGCTACACCTTC
CASSLSQMSYGYTF
>16|TRBV15|once|-|TRBJ2-1
TGTGCCACCAGCAGAGGGGTTGAGGGAACCTACAATGAGCAGTTCTTC
CATSRGVEGTYNEQFF
>16|TRBV9|-|-|TRBJ2-7
TGTGCCAGCAGCGTCGGGGCGACGGGCTCATCCTACGAGCAGTACTTC
CASSVGATGSSYEQYF
>13|TRBV7-9|-|TRBD1|TRBJ2-7
TGTGCCAGCAGGGTGACAGGGGGCCCCGGGGAATACTTC
CASRVTGGPGEYF
>11|TRBV9|-|TRBD1|TRBJ1-1
TGTGCCAGCAGCCCCCAAACGACAGGGGGCTTT
CASSPQTTGGF
>15|TRBV7-9|-|TRBD1|TRBJ2-1
TGTGCCAGCAGTTCCCGGGACAGTACCTACAATGAGCAGTTCTTC
CASSSRDSTYNEQFF
>13|TRBV7-8|few|TRBD1|TRBJ1-2
TGTGCCAGCAGCTTAGCGGGACAGGGGAGTGTCACCTTC
CASSLAGQGSVTF
>15|TRBV21-1|-|-|TRBJ2-5
TGTGCCAGCAGCGACTGGACTGTGACGGGAGAGACCCAGTACTTC
CASSDWTVTGETQYF
>15|TRBV27|-|-|TRBJ2-7
TGTGCCAGCAGTTTATCCGGCGACCTCTTCTACGAGCAGTACTTC
CASSLSGDLFYEQYF
>12|TRBV28|-|-|TRBJ2-3
TGTGCCAGCAGCCCTCGAGCAGATACGCAGTATTTT
CASSPRADTQYF
>16|TRBV7-9|once|TRBD1|TRBJ2-3
TGTGCCAGCAGCCCCGGGACAGGGGGCCCCTTGGCTACGCAGTATTTT
CASSPGTGGPLATQYF
>18|TRBV7-8|-|TRBD2|TRBJ2-1
TGTGCCAGCAGCTCGCCGACCCTAGCGGGAGTAGAAAGCGATGAGCAGTTCTTC
CASSSPTLAGVESDEQFF
>18|TRBV28|-|TRBD1|TRBJ2-2
TGTGCCAGCAGTCCATGGACAGGGGCATACTATTTAACCGGGGAGCTGTTTTTT
CASSPWTGAYYLTGELFF